This T cell receptor (beta chain) was identified during a study of regulatory T cells in long-lasting Graves disease. Overall study context: Newly diagnosed Graves' patients had under 3 months of antithyroid drugs. Notes on the study in general: Accuracy was possibly reduced by small sample size.

Investigators prepared the TCR beta libraries by applying iRepertoire HTBI primers and Arm-PCR of CDR3 regions. TCRdb processed the multiplex PCR reads anew with MiXCR; each CDR3 protein has one entry. The table shows approximately 560,000 distinct CDR3 sequences, with about 15% occurring only once. Germline V CDR1 and CDR2: MNHEY, SVGAGI. This CDR3 spans 15 amino acids. With 2 bases removed from V and 0 bases from J, the gap between germline ends came to 10 bases. Time point here: newly diagnosed GD, antithyroid drugs for less than 3 months. The authors made the TCR library using RNA they extracted from PBMCs. American Thyroid Association guidelines defined how Graves' disease was diagnosed. Xi'an, China, was home to the endocrinology department that provided patients. At least ten counts were recorded for this clonotype. Its antigen remains unknown. These data also featured in a second study, about T cells in Graves' hyperthyroidism and ophthalmopathy.

The sequencing used peripheral blood mononuclear cells (PBMCs), collected at new diagnosis, from a patient treated with antithyroid drugs. The sequence came from a man aged 18-30 years with Graves disease. The chain recombines TRBV6-5 with TRBJ1-1, with D maybe TRBD1 (5 bases). The CDR3 DNA reads as TGTGCCAGCAGTTACGCGGACACTTTGAACACTGAAGCTTTCTTT. It encodes CASSYADTLNTEAFF.